Here is one TCR beta chain with its context. The antigen is not known. V dropped 3 bases and J dropped 9 bases, with 9 bases sitting between them. CDR1 SGHDN and CDR2 FVKESK come from the germline V gene. The CDR3 length is 12 residues. Profiled with immunoSEQ multiplex PCR; TCRdb holds only in-frame clones, not every one. The sample shows more than 150,000 clones, about 83% of them seen only once. These data are taken from a study of Ad26.COV2.S vaccination and SARS-CoV-2 variants. Study-wide results and caveats: Overall T cell responses may have been underestimated by the analyses of TCR breadth and depth. Vaccine recipients posted higher spike-specific TCR breadth than their placebo counterparts. Placebo and vaccine recipients had non-spike TCR breadth that was similar.

The sequencing here drew on peripheral blood, taken after recovery from COVID-19. The clonotype comes from a human donor who had recovered from COVID-19. The V call is TRBV14, the J call TRBJ2-1; D unresolved. The CDR3 nucleotides read TGTGCCAGCAGCCAGACGGTCCTTGAGCAGTTCTTC. Its translation: CASSQTVLEQFF.